The 3 T cell receptor beta chains listed next were all sequenced from one sample in a study of blood T cell repertoires in COVID-19. This table comes from immunoSEQ multiplex PCR, and its TCRdb copy is limited to in-frame clones, with some not included. This sample carries approximately 300,000 clones, 92% of them seen once, and the ten largest clones take about a fifth. Input material: PBMCs or T cells enriched from blood (not recorded which). Receptor source: a woman in her twenties or thirties who had recovered from COVID-19.

The chain combines TRBV6-1 with TRBJ2-7, with 11 nucleotides matching TRBD2. Trimming at V came to 3 bases and at J to 2 bases, leaving 6 bases not matched to a gene. Germline V gene lookup returns CDR1 MNHNS and CDR2 SASEGT. This CDR3 region has 16 residues. The CDR3 DNA sequence: TGTGCCAGCAGTGACCTCGGACTAGCGGGTGCCTACGAGCAGTACTTC. As protein: CASSDLGLAGAYEQYF.

V usage is TRBV2 and J usage is TRBJ2-7; TRBD1 matches 8 bases. Trimming at V came to 2 bases and at J to 5 bases, leaving 8 bases not matched to a gene. The CDR3 loop spans 15 amino acids. The germline gives CDR1 SNHLY, CDR2 FYNNEI. CDR3 bases: TGTGCCAGCAGTGAATCCCTGGGACAGGCCCACGAGCAGTACTTC. Amino acids: CASSESLGQAHEQYF. Complete variable domain (other parts from reference TRBV2 and TRBJ2-7): EPEVTQTPSHQVTQMGQEVILRCVPISNHLYFYWYRQILGQKVEFLVSFYNNEISEKSEIFDDQFSVERPDGSNFTLKIRSTKLEDSAMYFCASSESLGQAHEQYFGPGTRLTVT.

CDR3 nucleotide sequence: TGTGCCAGCAGCCAGAGGGCAGGGGGTTACTATGGCTACACCTTC. It is translated as CASSQRAGGYYGYTF. V and J are TRBV3-1 (or the pseudogene TRBV3-2) and TRBJ1-2, with 7 bases fitting TRBD1. CDR3 size: 15 residues. Trimming took 3 bases from V and 3 from J; bases not matched to a gene: 7. CDR1 and CDR2 from the germline V gene are LGHDT and YNNKEL (reference sequence).